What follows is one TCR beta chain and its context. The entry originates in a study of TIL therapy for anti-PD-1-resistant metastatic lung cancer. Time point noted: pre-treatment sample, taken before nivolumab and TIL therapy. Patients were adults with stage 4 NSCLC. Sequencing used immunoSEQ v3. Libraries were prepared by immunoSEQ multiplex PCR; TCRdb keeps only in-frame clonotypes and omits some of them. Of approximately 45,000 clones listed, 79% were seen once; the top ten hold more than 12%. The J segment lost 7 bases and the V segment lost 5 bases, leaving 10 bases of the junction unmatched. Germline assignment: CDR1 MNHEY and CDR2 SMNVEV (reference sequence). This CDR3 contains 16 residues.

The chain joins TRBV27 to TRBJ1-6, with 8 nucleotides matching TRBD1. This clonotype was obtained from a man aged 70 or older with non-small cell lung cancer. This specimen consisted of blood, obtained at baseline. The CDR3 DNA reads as TGTGCCAGCAGTCCGACCCAGGGGGCGCGAAATTCACCCCTCCACTTT. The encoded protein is CASSPTQGARNSPLHF.